This T cell receptor beta chain was sequenced during a study of cytomegalovirus exposure and HLA in healthy donors. There are 14 residues in the CDR3. Germline assignment: CDR1 SQVTM and CDR2 ANQGSEA. Trimming took 6 bases from V and 4 from J, leaving 18 bases between them. 13 Jbeta primers and 60 Vbeta primers were used for the PCR. TCRdb's copy holds only in-frame clones and misses some; the assay was immunoSEQ multiplex PCR. This table holds about 190,000 clones, around four fifths found once. The sample comprised PBMCs. This rearrangement joins TRBV29-1 to TRBJ1-1; D gene uncertain. The source of this sequence is a man aged 50 to 59 in good health and CMV-seronegative. The CDR3 reads CSVLETWSLTEAFF. In DNA, the CDR3 is TGCAGCGTCCTCGAGACTTGGTCCCTCACTGAAGCTTTCTTT.